This T cell receptor (beta chain) was captured in a study of blood T cell repertoires in COVID-19. Produced via immunoSEQ multiplex PCR; TCRdb's table is partial and in-frame only. The data show around 300,000 clones, 75% to 90% seen once. Sequenced: peripheral blood. The source is a woman aged 25 to 45 with active or convalescent COVID-19.

The CDR3 bases are TGCGCCAGCAGCTTGGTGGCCGGGGGGACTGAAGCTTTCTTT. Protein product: CASSLVAGGTEAFF. This chain joins TRBV5-1 and TRBJ1-1; D perhaps matches TRBD1 (5 bases). Looked up from germline, CDR1 is SGHRS and CDR2 is YFSETQ. The CDR3 is made up of 14 amino acids. Trimming removed 0 bases from V and 5 bases from J, with 11 bases in between.